This T cell receptor (beta chain) emerged from a study of shared clonotypes between healthy human individuals. The assay was immunoSEQ multiplex PCR, and TCRdb's table has in-frame clones only and misses some. The sample holds about 2.2 million clones, around 93% seen once. Trimming left V 4 bases short and J 7 bases short, with 10 bases between. The length of the CDR3 is 13 residues. Per the germline V gene, CDR1 is MNHNY and CDR2 is SVGAGI (reference sequence). CD45RO-negative cells were positively selected for CCR7, leaving out terminally differentiated effector memory CD45RA+ cells. The chain combines TRBV6-6 with TRBJ2-2; D gene uncertain. The sequence was collected from a man between 18 and 29 years old in good health. Some clones in this sample may be carry-over from other donors' samples. Sequences were obtained from naive CD8+ T cells from PBMCs. CDR3 nucleotides: TGTGCCAGCAGTTGGACGGATTACGGGGAGCTGTTTTTT. Residues: CASSWTDYGELFF.